The 17 T cell receptor beta chains given below trace back to one sample, sequenced in a study of beta chain features in type 1 diabetes (dated by TCRdb to between 2018 and 2020). Library method: the immunoSEQ multiplex PCR assay. All of the isolated RNA was reverse transcribed with the High Capacity cDNA Reverse Transcription Kit, so expressed TCRB transcripts were sequenced. Entries here come from immuneACCESS through TCRdb and include only in-frame sequences with V and J called. Some clones fail to appear in such tables; in the studies checked, an unresolved V gene covers under half of the shortfall, and the cause of the remainder is unknown. The table for this sample lists under 250,000 clones; about 14% of them were counted only once. Of the sample, around 0.03% is held by the ten largest clones. Sequenced sample: naive CD4+ T cells from blood. Sample cell subset or site, as interpreted from the label and publication: true naive CD4+ T cells. The receptor set was obtained from a woman in her thirties or forties in good health.

This sequence joins TRBV5-4 and TRBJ1-4; D remains unclear. Trimming left V 4 bases short and J 8 bases short, with 21 bases between. CDR1 SGHNT and CDR2 YYREEE come from the germline V gene (reference sequence). The CDR3 is made up of 16 amino acids. CDR3 protein: CASSPHPGRRGEKLFF. CDR3 in DNA: TGTGCCAGCAGCCCCCACCCGGGCCGGCGGGGAGAAAAACTGTTTTTT.

The V call is TRBV11-2, the J call TRBJ1-1; maybe TRBD1 (6 bases). This CDR3 has 16 residues. V was clipped by 5 bases and J by 1 base, with 17 bases between them. The V gene's germline CDR1 is SGHAT and CDR2 FQNNGV. The CDR3 region has the DNA TGTGCCAGCAGCCCTACGCGGACAGCGAAGAACACTGAAGCTTTCTTT. Protein: CASSPTRTAKNTEAFF.

This sequence joins TRBV2 and TRBJ1-2, with TRBD1 matching 7 bases. V gave up 6 bases and J gave up 4 bases; unmatched junction bases: 8. Looked up from germline, CDR1 is SNHLY and CDR2 is FYNNEI. CDR3 length equals 14 residues. The CDR3 region has the DNA TGTGCCAGCAGACCGACAGGGAGCGTCTATGGCTACACCTTC. As protein: CASRPTGSVYGYTF.

This clone was seen a few times. The chain carries TRBV19 and TRBJ2-1; TRBD2 matches at 8 bases. The CDR3 length is 13 residues. J lost 9 bases, V lost 1 base, and 2 bases had no gene match. Looked up from germline, CDR1 is LNHDA and CDR2 is SQIVND (reference sequence). Written as DNA, the CDR3 is TGTGCCAGTAGTATAGTCGGGGGGGTTGAGCAGTTCTTC. It translates to CASSIVGGVEQFF.

The J gene is TRBJ1-4, the V gene TRBV10-3, with unresolved D. CDR3 size: 15 residues. V gave up 2 bases and J gave up 1 base, with 8 bases separating them. In germline, CDR1 is ENHRY, CDR2 SYGVKD. The CDR3 DNA follows: TGTGCCATCAGTGAGAAGAGGGAAACTAATGAAAAACTGTTTTTT. Translation gives CAISEKRETNEKLFF.

This clone was counted only a few times. The chain couples TRBV6-5 to TRBJ1-1; D unresolved. The ends were cut back, 6 bases at V and 3 bases at J, with 11 bases in the middle. CDR3 length: 13 amino acids. CDR1 MNHEY and CDR2 SVGAGI come from the germline V gene. The CDR3 is CASSPPRDTEAFF. The CDR3 DNA sequence: TGTGCCAGCAGCCCCCCCCGGGACACTGAAGCTTTCTTT.

This chain joins TRBV5-6 and TRBJ1-5; possibly TRBD1 for D (5 bases). CDR3 length equals 14 residues. Trimming removed 2 bases from V and 7 bases from J, with 13 bases in between. Germline assignment: CDR1 SGHDT and CDR2 YYEEEE. The CDR3 sequence is CASSLPGTGQPQHF. The CDR3, as DNA: TGTGCCAGCAGCTTACCAGGGACTGGACAGCCCCAGCATTTT.

The chain has TRBV11-2 and TRBJ2-7; D is possibly TRBD2 (5 bases). The CDR3 is made up of 15 amino acids. V lost 2 bases, J lost 0 bases, and 11 bases lay in between. CDR1 is SGHAT, CDR2 FQNNGV, per germline. Here the CDR3 reads CASSLMGGGSYEQYF. Here the CDR3 DNA reads TGTGCCAGCAGCTTAATGGGTGGAGGCTCCTACGAGCAGTACTTC.

This clone came up a few times. The V and J genes are TRBV5-6 and TRBJ2-1; 10 nucleotides line up with TRBD1. Per germline, CDR1 SGHDT and CDR2 YYEEEE. With V trimmed by 6 bases and J by 9 bases, 12 bases remained unmatched. The CDR3 is 15 amino acids. The CDR3 nucleotides read TGTGCCAGCACCTTTCTAGGACAGGGGGATGGTGAGCAGTTCTTC. This encodes CASTFLGQGDGEQFF.

This clone was detected a few times. This CDR3 reads CASSAVGGELFF. In nucleotides, the CDR3 is TGTGCCAGCTCGGCGGTCGGCGGGGAGCTGTTTTTT. The chain has TRBV25-1 and TRBJ2-2; D remains ambiguous. CDR3 length: 12 amino acids. Trimming took 8 bases from V and 7 from J, leaving 11 bases between them. Per the germline V gene, CDR1 is MGHDK and CDR2 is SYGVNS.

The V gene is TRBV7-6, the J gene TRBJ2-3, with D maybe TRBD1 (6 bases). The CDR3 loop spans 16 amino acids. Trimming left V 6 bases short and J 0 bases short, with 16 bases between. Germline loops: CDR1 SGHVS, CDR2 FNYEAQ. CDR3 sequence: CASSRRSGVSTDTQYF. CDR3 nucleotides: TGTGCCAGCAGTCGGAGATCAGGGGTTAGCACAGATACGCAGTATTTT.

This clone was detected only a few times. The chain employs TRBV9 and TRBJ1-6, with 7 positions matching TRBD1. Germline CDR1 reads SGDLS; CDR2 reads YYNGEE. V trimming: 3 bases; J trimming: 5 bases; junction bases outside the gene matches: 8. This CDR3 contains 16 residues. This CDR3 reads CASSALTGANNSPLHF. The DNA of the CDR3 is TGTGCCAGCAGCGCCCTTACAGGGGCCAATAATTCACCCCTCCACTTT.

The V call is TRBV5-1, the J call TRBJ2-5, with 8 bases identical to TRBD1. The CDR3 contains 15 residues. V lost 3 bases to trimming and J lost 2 bases; unmatched junction nucleotides: 6. Germline lookup yields CDR1 SGHRS and CDR2 YFSETQ. CDR3 region: CASSSTGAIQETQYF. The DNA for the CDR3 is TGCGCCAGCAGCTCGACAGGGGCTATACAAGAGACCCAGTACTTC.

This clone was seen only a few times. The chain combines TRBV5-4 with TRBJ2-2; D is possibly TRBD2 (6 bases). Per germline, CDR1 SGHNT and CDR2 YYREEE (reference sequence). This CDR3 is built from 18 residues. V gave up 0 bases and J gave up 6 bases, with 21 bases separating them. This CDR3 is CASSLAKALAPVSGELFF. For the CDR3, the DNA is TGTGCCAGCAGCTTGGCCAAGGCGCTAGCGCCGGTTTCCGGGGAGCTGTTTTTT.

In this sample, this clone turned up a few times. This CDR3 is CASSYGLAGARETQYF. The CDR3 DNA follows: TGCGCCAGCAGCTACGGACTAGCGGGGGCGAGGGAGACCCAGTACTTC. V usage is TRBV5-1 and J usage is TRBJ2-5; 13 nucleotides match TRBD2. Germline CDR1 reads SGHRS; CDR2 reads YFSETQ. After removal of 3 bases from V and 5 bases from J, the junction contained 7 bases not matched to a gene. This CDR3 is 16 amino acids long.

In this sample, this clone turned up a few times. One end of the junction is discordant with germline, which a read error may explain. This chain uses TRBV4-3 with TRBJ2-5; D uncertain. The germline gives CDR1 LGHNA, CDR2 YSLEER. CDR3 length: 13 amino acids. This chain's CDR3 is CASSQVLREAQYF. The CDR3 DNA sequence: TGCGCCAGCAGCCAAGTATTACGAGAGGCCCAGTACTTC.

This clone was detected only a few times. The rearrangement uses TRBV5-1 and TRBJ2-7; 13 positions agree with TRBD2. Unmatched junction bases numbered 6, after V lost 3 bases and J lost 3 bases. The CDR3 sequence is 16 residues long. From germline, CDR1 is SGHRS and CDR2 YFSETQ. Here the CDR3 DNA reads TGCGCCAGCAGCTGGGGACTAGCGGGGAGTATCTACGAGCAGTACTTC. Encoded protein: CASSWGLAGSIYEQYF.